This T cell receptor (beta chain) was captured by sequencing in a study of blood T cell repertoires in COVID-19. Germline CDR1 and CDR2: LNHDA and SQIVND (reference sequence). V shed 5 bases, J shed 7 bases, and the junction held 4 bases outside the gene matches. This CDR3 region has 13 residues. Authors' methods: Reference gene primer amplification yielded estimated nucleated cell counts. The method was immunoSEQ multiplex PCR; TCRdb's version includes in-frame clones alone and lacks a portion of them. The V and J calls and the clone size are those of that table, but D and trimming were determined from the DNA. The sample lists approximately 200,000 clones; roughly 90% were seen once.

The sequence derives from a woman in her sixties with acute or convalescent COVID-19. The sample was peripheral blood. The gene calls are TRBV19 and TRBJ1-3, with 8 bases aligning to TRBD1. This CDR3 is CASSATGVNTIYF. The DNA of the CDR3 is TGTGCCAGTAGTGCGACAGGGGTGAACACCATATATTTT.